This TCR beta chain was sequenced in a study of cytomegalovirus exposure and HLA in healthy donors. This clone was recorded a few times. What it binds is not known. One end of the junction does not line up with germline, which may come from a read error. Study observations and caveats: The authors enumerated roughly 160 TCR beta chains as linked to cytomegalovirus. Most TCR sequences proved rare, with some public TCRs found in many donors.

Produced via immunoSEQ multiplex PCR; TCRdb's table is partial and in-frame only. The sample yields roughly 330,000 clones, about 85% seen once. The receptor comes from a woman in her 30s in good health and CMV-seropositive. Material for sequencing was PBMCs.

The CDR3 protein is CATGRASYEQYF. CDR3 DNA: TGTGCCACCGGCAGGGCATCCTACGAGCAGTACTTC. The chain combines TRBV15 with TRBJ2-7; D is possibly TRBD1 (5 bases). The V gene's germline CDR1 is LNHNV and CDR2 YYDKDF (reference sequence). This CDR3 contains 12 residues.